This record covers a single T cell receptor beta chain. The data belong to a study of human T cells and chemical hapten exposure. Study-level background: Weekly scalp doses of diphenylcyclopropenone were given to patients during the approximately 23-week study. Each patch test put 0.01% DPC on the upper back, and results were read at 6 days.

TCRdb re-called the RACE reads with MiXCR, one entry per CDR3 protein. The profile shows approximately 110,000 distinct CDR3 sequences, 11% of them singletons. This CDR3 is built from 14 residues. CDR1 and CDR2 (germline): LGHNA, YSLEER. V gave up 1 base and J gave up 7 bases, with 13 bases separating them. Time point specified: patch test 1, 2 weeks after DPC sensitization. Treatment defined: therapeutic diphenylcyclopropenone sensitization with weekly scalp DPC. The receptor was isolated from a woman in her thirties or forties with alopecia areata. Some clones in this sample may be carry-over from other donors' samples. This sample comprised whole blood, obtained in connection with sensitization to the hapten diphenylcyclopropenone (DPC). The rearrangement joins TRBV4-3 to TRBJ1-1; D perhaps matches TRBD1 (5 bases). The CDR3, as DNA: TGCGCCAGCAGCCAAGTTGTGGGGGGGGTTGAAGCTTTCTTT. It specifies CASSQVVGGVEAFF.